Listed below are T cell receptor beta chains from one sample, sequenced in a study of cytomegalovirus exposure and HLA in healthy donors. The assay was immunoSEQ multiplex PCR, and TCRdb's table has in-frame clones only and misses some. Of around 150,000 clones in the sample, 87% were seen once. Sequencing was done on a sample of PBMCs. Receptor source: a woman in her twenties or thirties in good health and CMV-seronegative. Each CDR3 is given without its conserved first and last residue.

V gene: TRBV6-5
CDR3 protein: ASSYSRAVNYGYT

V gene: TRBV6-5
CDR3 protein: ASNARASGRGEQY

V gene: TRBV29-1
CDR3 protein: SAQPGAKEGYT

V gene: TRBV7-9
CDR3 protein: ASSLSGTGGEQY

V gene: TRBV9
CDR3 protein: ASSATGQTGEQY

V gene: TRBV11-2
CDR3 protein: ASSSQQGAGNTIY

V gene: TRBV5-5
CDR3 protein: ASSLEAGGQGETQY

V gene: TRBV18
CDR3 protein: ASSPQTGYQPQH

V gene: TRBV6-4
CDR3 protein: ASSEVPGQTGELF

V gene: TRBV4-1
CDR3 protein: ASSQASNEYYEQY

V gene: TRBV30
CDR3 protein: AWSGVSTHNEQF

V gene: TRBV6-1
CDR3 protein: ASSVPYRGYDQPQH

V gene: TRBV6-5
CDR3 protein: ASSLVETDTQY

V gene: TRBV19
CDR3 protein: ASSSLGTASYEQY

V gene: TRBV5-6
CDR3 protein: ASSLEAGTGQSPLH

V gene: TRBV2
CDR3 protein: ASCGTGGGYEQY

V gene: TRBV5-1
CDR3 protein: ASTDRGNEQY

V gene: TRBV13
CDR3 protein: ASSATRGISYEQY

V gene: TRBV5-1
CDR3 protein: ASSSRDSGELF

V gene: TRBV9
CDR3 protein: ASSVGRGASRNNEQF

V gene: TRBV6-6
CDR3 protein: ASSSDSYEQY

V gene: TRBV4-1
CDR3 protein: ASSLPGQLNTEAF

V gene: TRBV4-3
CDR3 protein: ASSQDFSGLQETQY

V gene: TRBV5-1
CDR3 protein: ASSQGLVPAGELF

V gene: TRBV29-1
CDR3 protein: SVQTFYYEQY

V gene: TRBV18
CDR3 protein: ASSPTATNEKLF

V gene: TRBV29-1
CDR3 protein: SVGVPEGSGNTIY

V gene: TRBV28
CDR3 protein: ASSSLYEQY

V gene: TRBV7-8
CDR3 protein: ASSDQFGHPRAEAF

V gene: TRBV28
CDR3 protein: ASSETGNYGYT

V gene: TRBV5-6
CDR3 protein: ASSLVDRAGTEAF

V gene: TRBV5-4
CDR3 protein: ASSYRDSQLQETQY

V gene: TRBV9
CDR3 protein: ASSTVDSFRNTEAF

V gene: TRBV6-1
CDR3 protein: ASSELEGVALY

V gene: TRBV28
CDR3 protein: ASSDRTGVGTEAF

V gene: TRBV7-9
CDR3 protein: ASSPGTEELF

V gene: TRBV7-8
CDR3 protein: ASRNRGVAHNEKLF